The 3 T cell receptor beta chains listed next were all sequenced from one sample in a study of cytomegalovirus exposure and HLA in healthy donors. The primer mix had 60 Vbeta and 13 Jbeta primers. Produced via immunoSEQ multiplex PCR; TCRdb's table is partial and in-frame only. Here the sample spans approximately 190,000 clones, 70% being singletons. Sequenced material: PBMCs. These receptors all come from a man in his forties in good health and CMV-seropositive.

This clone was found once. V gene TRBV7-7 combines with J gene TRBJ2-2; D gene uncertain. Germline V lookup: CDR1 SSHAT, CDR2 FNYEAQ (reference sequence). Between the trimmed V and J ends, which lost 5 bases and 0 bases, there was a span of 13 bases. The CDR3 has 16 residues. The chain's CDR3 is CASSPFTATNTGELFF. The DNA for the CDR3 is TGTGCCAGCAGCCCCTTTACAGCAACGAACACCGGGGAGCTGTTTTTT.

This clone was seen a few times. CDR3 nucleotides: TGCGCCAGCAGCCAAGTAAACTTCATAGGAGCCAGCCACTATGGCTACACCTTC. This translates into CASSQVNFIGASHYGYTF. The rearrangement links TRBV4-1 to TRBJ1-2; D is unclear. The germline V and J ends were trimmed by 1 base and 3 bases, with 21 bases remaining between them. The CDR3 runs to 18 residues. Looked up from germline, CDR1 is MGHRA and CDR2 is YSYEKL.

The chain recombines TRBV18 with TRBJ2-5; weak D call: TRBD1 (5 bases). The V gene's germline CDR1 is KGHSH and CDR2 LQKENI. The CDR3 totals 14 residues. Trimming cost V 2 bases and J 2 bases, with 9 bases left between them. The CDR3 is CASSPSGIQETQYF. The CDR3 coding sequence is TGTGCCAGCTCACCATCAGGGATACAAGAGACCCAGTACTTC.